The source of this T cell receptor beta chain is a study of vaccination and CD4 T cells after COVID-19. On the study more broadly: Taking of post-vaccine samples occurred a median about 72 days after dose two (range 14 to 241).

The assay that was used to sequence DNA from cultured CD4+ T cells was the Oncomine TCR Beta short-read assay. TCRdb passed the PCR reads through MiXCR, listing each CDR3 protein once. The table lists about 10,000 distinct CDR3 sequences, around 30% of them singletons, with 8.5% to 10% in the top ten. Comment on this clonotype: No antigen is known for it.

The CDR3 is made up of 15 amino acids. Regarding treatment: roughly 10-day PBMC culture with coronavirus spike peptide pools or control peptides (ViraFEST assay). Antigen-specific T cell expansion with peptide pools preceded TCR sequencing in the ViraFEST approach. The sequenced sample was CD4+ T cells from blood, cultured in vitro, obtained after SARS-CoV-2 vaccination. The receptor comes from a human donor who had recovered from COVID-19. The rearrangement uses TRBV21-1 and TRBJ2-7; the table gives TRBD2 as D, unverified against the DNA. TRBV21-1 is noted as a pseudogene. CDR3 sequence reads: CASSKGWRHSYEQYF. DNA for the CDR3: TGTGCCAGCAGCAAAGGTTGGAGGCACTCCTACGAGCAGTACTTC.